These T cell receptor beta chains were read from a single sample in a study of blood T cells in healthy people across ages. One entry per CDR3 protein results from TCRdb running MiXCR on the 5' RACE reads. The repertoire holds about 540,000 distinct CDR3 sequences, about 25% seen once, with around 10% in the top ten. The sample was also linked to a second study, of T cells of mothers and their children.

The sequenced sample consisted of blood. The receptors were gathered from a boy aged 5-17 years in good health. The CDR3 runs from the conserved cysteine through the conserved F or W. D genes are given only for firm matches. Rows give clone size only sometimes, using once, few, many, or a class for an expanded clone.

D: TRBD2
size: once
V: TRBV2
J: TRBJ2-7
DNA: TGTGCCAGCAGTGAAGTATTGGGCACCGGGAGGTACGAGCAGTACTTC
CDR3: CASSEVLGTGRYEQYF

D: -
size: few
V: TRBV7-2
J: TRBJ1-4
DNA: TGTGCCAGCAGCGTATACAGTGTTAATGAAAAACTGTTTTTT
CDR3: CASSVYSVNEKLFF

D: TRBD2
size: -
V: TRBV27
J: TRBJ2-7
DNA: TGTGCCAGCAGTTTACAAGCGGGGGGAAACGAGCAGTACTTC
CDR3: CASSLQAGGNEQYF

D: -
size: few
V: TRBV6-5
J: TRBJ2-5
DNA: TGTGCCAGCAGTTACGGACCCCCGGGGACCCAGTACTTC
CDR3: CASSYGPPGTQYF

D: TRBD2
size: -
V: TRBV7-3
J: TRBJ2-1
DNA: TGTGCCAGCAGCTCCCATGGGACTAGCAGATACAATGAGCAGTTCTTC
CDR3: CASSSHGTSRYNEQFF

D: -
size: -
V: TRBV12-3/TRBV12-4
J: TRBJ2-4
DNA: TGTGCCAGCACCTCCGGGGAGGAAAACATTCAGTACTTC
CDR3: CASTSGEENIQYF

D: -
size: -
V: TRBV20-1
J: TRBJ1-4
DNA: TGCAGTGCTAAGACGAGCGTGAATGAAAAACTGTTTTTT
CDR3: CSAKTSVNEKLFF

D: -
size: few
V: TRBV20-1
J: TRBJ2-5
DNA: TGCAGTGCTAGTTTCGGGGGAGACGAGACCCAGTACTTC
CDR3: CSASFGGDETQYF

D: TRBD2
size: few
V: TRBV4-2
J: TRBJ2-1
DNA: TGTGCCAGCAGCCCCGGACTAGCGGTCAATGAGCAGTTCTTC
CDR3: CASSPGLAVNEQFF

D: -
size: -
V: TRBV9
J: TRBJ2-3
DNA: TGTGCCAGCAGCCCCGGGGATCTCACAGATACGCAGTATTTT
CDR3: CASSPGDLTDTQYF

D: TRBD2
size: -
V: TRBV7-9
J: TRBJ2-5
DNA: TGTGCCAGCAGCGCCACCGGGACTAGGATGGAGACCCAGTACTTC
CDR3: CASSATGTRMETQYF

D: -
size: few
V: TRBV7-2
J: TRBJ1-4
DNA: TGTGCCAGCAGCATTGAGCCGACCGTTAATGAAAAACTGTTTTTT
CDR3: CASSIEPTVNEKLFF

D: TRBD1
size: -
V: TRBV27
J: TRBJ2-2
DNA: TGTGCCAGCAGTTTATCGACAGGGTCCACCGGGGAGCTGTTTTTT
CDR3: CASSLSTGSTGELFF

D: -
size: -
V: TRBV28
J: TRBJ2-5
DNA: TGTGCCAGCAGCCCTCTCCCGGCAAACCAAGAGACCCAGTACTTT
CDR3: CASSPLPANQETQYF

D: -
size: few
V: TRBV9
J: TRBJ2-1
DNA: TGTGCCAGCAGCGCTGGGGGGGGCTTAGGACTAGGGAGGGATGAGCAGTTCTTC
CDR3: CASSAGGGLGLGRDEQFF

D: -
size: -
V: TRBV10-3
J: TRBJ1-1
DNA: TGTGCCATCAGTGAGTCCCTGTACCAGAACACTGAAGCTTTCTTT
CDR3: CAISESLYQNTEAFF

D: TRBD1
size: -
V: TRBV5-1
J: TRBJ1-1
DNA: TGCGCCAGCAGCTCGGGTACAGGGGCGAGGGTGTACACTGAAGCTTTCTTT
CDR3: CASSSGTGARVYTEAFF

D: -
size: -
V: TRBV11-2
J: TRBJ2-2
DNA: TGTGCCAGCAGCCCGCAGCGGGTCAACACCGGGGAGCTGTTTTTT
CDR3: CASSPQRVNTGELFF

D: -
size: -
V: TRBV9
J: TRBJ2-7
DNA: TGTGCCAGCAGCGTAGCGGGAACACCTAACTACGAGCAGTACTTC
CDR3: CASSVAGTPNYEQYF

D: TRBD1
size: -
V: TRBV7-6
J: TRBJ2-3
DNA: TGTGCCAGCAGCCCACAGGGGGCTATCACAGATACGCAGTATTTT
CDR3: CASSPQGAITDTQYF

D: -
size: few
V: TRBV3-1
J: TRBJ1-5
DNA: TGTGCCAGCAGCCAAGGGCAGGCCAATCAGCCCCAGCATTTT
CDR3: CASSQGQANQPQHF

D: -
size: -
V: TRBV18
J: TRBJ2-1
DNA: TGTGCCAGCTCACCACAGAGGGTACAGGGCTCCTACAATGAGCAGTTCTTC
CDR3: CASSPQRVQGSYNEQFF

D: -
size: few
V: TRBV7-2
J: TRBJ2-7
DNA: TGTGCCAGCAGCTACGGGACACCTGGGTACGAGCAGTACTTC
CDR3: CASSYGTPGYEQYF

D: TRBD1
size: few
V: TRBV5-8
J: TRBJ1-2
DNA: TGTGCCAGCAGCCAACTGAGGACAGGTCAGGAGTATAACTATGGCTACACCTTC
CDR3: CASSQLRTGQEYNYGYTF

D: -
size: few
V: TRBV7-8
J: TRBJ2-7
DNA: TGTGCCAGCAGCCCAACCGGGTCCTACTCCTACGAGCAGTACTTC
CDR3: CASSPTGSYSYEQYF

D: -
size: -
V: TRBV27
J: TRBJ2-7
DNA: TGTGCCAGCAGTCCCCTCTTGTACGAGGCGTCCTACGAGCAGTACTTC
CDR3: CASSPLLYEASYEQYF

D: -
size: -
V: TRBV18
J: TRBJ1-5
DNA: TGTGCCAGCTCACTACTCCAAGATAGCAATCAGCCCCAGCATTTT
CDR3: CASSLLQDSNQPQHF

D: TRBD1
size: -
V: TRBV27
J: TRBJ2-7
DNA: TGTGCCAGCAGTTTCCGTTTGCGGACAGGCTCCTACGAGCAGTACTTC
CDR3: CASSFRLRTGSYEQYF

D: -
size: -
V: TRBV7-2
J: TRBJ1-2
DNA: TGTGCCAGCGGACCCGGGAAAACCCATGGCTACACCTTC
CDR3: CASGPGKTHGYTF

D: TRBD1
size: -
V: TRBV28
J: TRBJ1-2
DNA: TGTGCCAGCAGTTTCTGGGACAGGACCTTCGGGAGTGGCTACACCTTC
CDR3: CASSFWDRTFGSGYTF

D: TRBD2
size: -
V: TRBV3-1
J: TRBJ2-4
DNA: TGTGCCAGCAGCCAGGGGACTAGCGGCATTCAGTACTTC
CDR3: CASSQGTSGIQYF

D: -
size: -
V: TRBV6-1
J: TRBJ2-2
DNA: TGTGCCAGCAGTCATGGGACCAATCATTTCACCGGGGAGCTGTTTTTT
CDR3: CASSHGTNHFTGELFF

D: -
size: few
V: TRBV29-1
J: TRBJ1-1
DNA: TGCAGCGTTGGTAAAGGACAGAACGCTGAAGCTTTCTTT
CDR3: CSVGKGQNAEAFF

D: -
size: -
V: TRBV27
J: TRBJ2-5
DNA: TGTGCCAGCAGTGTGGACAGAGGGACGGAGACCCAGTACTTC
CDR3: CASSVDRGTETQYF

D: TRBD2
size: many
V: TRBV7-2
J: TRBJ2-5
DNA: TGTGCCAGCAGCTTATCCCCTAGCGGGGGGGCGTATCAAGAGACCCAGTACTTC
CDR3: CASSLSPSGGAYQETQYF

D: -
size: few
V: TRBV29-1
J: TRBJ1-1
DNA: TGCAGCGTTCAATCAGTTACAGACAGGCCAAACACTGAAGCTTTCTTT
CDR3: CSVQSVTDRPNTEAFF

D: TRBD1
size: -
V: TRBV5-6
J: TRBJ1-1
DNA: TGTGCCAGCATCAGGGGGGCAGGGGGGTACACTGAAGCTTTCTTT
CDR3: CASIRGAGGYTEAFF

D: TRBD2
size: -
V: TRBV7-9
J: TRBJ2-5
DNA: TGTGCCAGCAGCTTAGTGGGACTAGCGGTACAAGAGACCCAGTACTTC
CDR3: CASSLVGLAVQETQYF

D: TRBD1
size: -
V: TRBV20-1
J: TRBJ1-6
DNA: TGCAGTGCTAGAGAAAACCGGGACAGGGGACCCCTCCACTTT
CDR3: CSARENRDRGPLHF

D: -
size: -
V: TRBV6-6
J: TRBJ2-1
DNA: TGTGCCAGCAGTGCCGACGGCTACAATGAGCAGTTCTTC
CDR3: CASSADGYNEQFF